The entry that follows covers one T cell receptor (beta chain) sequence. Its antigen has not been determined. Per-nucleotide qualities are absent, and no much larger clonotype sits a single base away. This entry comes from a study of siplizumab effects on memory and regulatory T cells (dated 2019 in TCRdb). In the study overall: Across about eight responder-stimulator pairs, mixed lymphocyte reactions were run in pairs, one with siplizumab at 1 ug/mL and one without drug. The study examined how the anti-CD2 antibody siplizumab affects alloreactive T-cell subsets in allogeneic mixed lymphocyte reactions built from human PBMCs.

For about 6 days, cells in the mixed lymphocyte reaction were kept in coculture at 37 degrees C. After responder PBMCs were labelled with CFSE and stimulator PBMCs with Violet Dye, the two populations were combined at a 1:1 ratio. Sorted unstimulated T cells and proliferating T cells recovered from mixed lymphocyte reactions were subjected to TCRbeta CDR3 sequencing. Fresh whole blood from roughly 10 HLA-typed healthy donors was used to isolate PBMCs. For TCR sequencing, responder T cells that had proliferated and were CFSE-low were FACS-sorted once the mixed lymphocyte reaction was over. The library was generated by the immunoSEQ multiplex PCR assay. Some 100,000 TCR templates per sample were assayed by the deep sequencing platform. Genomic DNA extracted from sorted T cells was used for TCRbeta CDR3 sequencing. Per the original workflow: Clonal analysis of TCRbeta CDR3 data was done in the R programming language. Comparing unstimulated samples against CFSE-low samples taken after the reaction was how alloreactive CD4+ and CD8+ clones were defined. Regulatory or non-regulatory origin of alloreactive CD4+ clones was assigned by matching sequences to the sorted unstimulated Treg and non-Treg repertoires. Imported from immuneACCESS, the table was reduced by TCRdb to in-frame sequences with V and J called. These copies leave out some clones; in studies compared against another copy, an unresolved V gene accounts for under half, and the cause of the remainder is not known. V and J calls and clone size are copied from that table; D and trimming were computed from the DNA. The sample includes 10,000 or so clones, with approximately 44% observed a single time. The ten largest clones take up 22% of the sample.

V sheds 5 bases and J sheds 4 bases, leaving 23 bases between their ends. Including cysteine and phenylalanine, the CDR3 has 17 amino acids. Just CDR3 DNA is preserved here, 51 bases in frame from base 1. In the germline V gene (reference sequence), CDR1 corresponds to SEHNR and CDR2 to FQNEAQ. Beyond this particular receptor, the publication reports: Sequences below about 10^-5 frequency were poorly captured, so only a minor fraction of alloreactive clones could be mapped to unstimulated subsets. Siplizumab significantly reduced the cumulative frequency of alloreactive sequences traceable to unstimulated CD4+ memory T cells. The suppressive function of proliferating Tregs from siplizumab cultures was not functionally confirmed. Compared with memory T cells, unstimulated naive T cells appeared more diverse, and naive cells seemed to make a substantial contribution to the alloresponse. Of the alloreactive CD4+ clones that could be mapped, the Treg-derived share averaged around 70% with siplizumab compared with 25% to 30% in control reactions. For roughly 75-96% of proliferating CD4+ or CD8+ clones, no naive or memory phenotype could be assigned.

The clonotype originates from a human donor in good health; the cells came from an allogeneic mixed lymphocyte reaction. Recombination linked TRBV7-9 to TRBJ1-2; TRBD1 might be the D gene, on 5 matching bases. Sequenced input: CFSE-low (dividing) CD4+ T cells sorted from an allogeneic mixed lymphocyte reaction. The CDR3 reads CASSTSMIAGIIYGYTF. The DNA sequence is TGTGCCAGCAGCACTTCGATGATCGCAGGGATCATCTATGGCTACACCTTC.